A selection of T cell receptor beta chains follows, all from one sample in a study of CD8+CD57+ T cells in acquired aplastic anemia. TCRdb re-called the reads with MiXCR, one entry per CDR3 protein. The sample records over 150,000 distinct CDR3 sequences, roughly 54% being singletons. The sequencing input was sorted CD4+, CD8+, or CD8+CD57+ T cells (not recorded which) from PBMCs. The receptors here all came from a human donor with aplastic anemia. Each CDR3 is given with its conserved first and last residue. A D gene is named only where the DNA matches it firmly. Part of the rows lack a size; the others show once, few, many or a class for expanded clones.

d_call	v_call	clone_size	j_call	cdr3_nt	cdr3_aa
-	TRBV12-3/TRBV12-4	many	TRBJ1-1	TGTGCCAGCAGTTTAGCCCCTGGGCTTCACGCTTTCTTT	CASSLAPGLHAFF
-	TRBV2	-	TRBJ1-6	TGTGCCAGCAGTGAAGCGGGGAATTCACCCCTCCACTTT	CASSEAGNSPLHF
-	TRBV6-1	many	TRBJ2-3	TGTGCCAGCAGCCAGGGTGTCGATACGCAGTATTTT	CASSQGVDTQYF
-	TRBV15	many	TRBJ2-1	TGTGCCACCAGCCCCTGGAGAGGTCCCTACAATGAGCAGTTCTTC	CATSPWRGPYNEQFF
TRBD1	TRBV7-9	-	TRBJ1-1	TGCGCCAGCAGCCAAGATCTGGGGGACAGCCCTTTGGTCGATGAAGCTTTCTTT	CASSQDLGDSPLVDEAFF
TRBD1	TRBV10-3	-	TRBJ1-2	TGTGCCATCGGAACAGGGGCGCGGGACTATGGCTACACCTTC	CAIGTGARDYGYTF
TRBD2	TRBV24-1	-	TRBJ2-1	TGTGCCACCGGTAGCGGGACACAGACCTACAATGAGCAGTTCTTC	CATGSGTQTYNEQFF
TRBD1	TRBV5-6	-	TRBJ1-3	TGTGCCAGCAGCTTCCGGCAGGGGGATCGGGGGGACACCATATATTTT	CASSFRQGDRGDTIYF
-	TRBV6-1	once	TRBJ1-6	TGTGCCAGCAGCCGTGAAGGGAGCTCCTATAATTCACCCCTCCACTTT	CASSREGSSYNSPLHF
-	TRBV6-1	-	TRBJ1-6	TGTGCCAGCAGCTTGGATCGTGACCGTCCCCTCCACTTT	CASSLDRDRPLHF
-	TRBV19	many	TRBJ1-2	TGTGCCAGTAGTATTCTCGCAGGGGCAGATGGCTACACCTTC	CASSILAGADGYTF
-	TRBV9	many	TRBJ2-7	TGTGCCAGCAGCCCACAAGGGGGTGGCTACGAGCAGTACTTC	CASSPQGGGYEQYF
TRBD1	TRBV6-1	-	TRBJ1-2	TGTGCCAGCGGGCGGGACAGGGGATCCTATGGCTACACCTTC	CASGRDRGSYGYTF
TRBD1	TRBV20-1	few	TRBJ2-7	TGCAGTGCTCACCCCGGGACAGGGGTTTCCGAGCAGTACTTC	CSAHPGTGVSEQYF
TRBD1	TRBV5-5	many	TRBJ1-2	TGTGCCAGCAGCCAAGGACAGGGTGTCTATGGCTACACCTTC	CASSQGQGVYGYTF
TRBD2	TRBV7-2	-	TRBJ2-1	TGTGCCAGCACAGTAGCGGGAGGCTTCAATGAGCAGTTCTTC	CASTVAGGFNEQFF
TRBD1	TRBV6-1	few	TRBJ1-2	TGTGCCAGCGGAAACCGGGACAGGGGGCTCGGTGAAGGCTACACCTTC	CASGNRDRGLGEGYTF
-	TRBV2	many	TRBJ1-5	TGTGCCAGCAGTCGACCTCCCAATCAGCCCCAGCATTTT	CASSRPPNQPQHF
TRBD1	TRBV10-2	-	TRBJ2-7	TGCGCCAGCAGTGAGTCGCCAGGGGGATCCTACGAGCAGTACTTC	CASSESPGGSYEQYF
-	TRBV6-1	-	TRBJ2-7	TGTGCCAGCAAAGTTACCTACGAGCAGTACTTC	CASKVTYEQYF
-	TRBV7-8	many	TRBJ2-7	TGTGCCAGCAGCGTGGGGGACTACGAGCAGTACTTC	CASSVGDYEQYF
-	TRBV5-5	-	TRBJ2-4	TGTGCCAGCAGCTTGCAGGGGCGAGGAAACATTCAGTACTTC	CASSLQGRGNIQYF
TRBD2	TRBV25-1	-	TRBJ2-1	TGTGCCAGCAGTGAAGTGGGAACGACTAGCGGGATAGCAAATGAGCAGTTCTTC	CASSEVGTTSGIANEQFF
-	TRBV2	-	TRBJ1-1	TGTGCCAGCAGTCTACAGGGCGCCACTGAAGCTTTCTTT	CASSLQGATEAFF
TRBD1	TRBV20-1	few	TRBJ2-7	TGCAGTGCTGAGACGGGGACAGGGGGGTCCTACGAGCAGTACTTC	CSAETGTGGSYEQYF
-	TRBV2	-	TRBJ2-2	TGTGCCAGCAGTGAAGAGGAGACCGGGGAGCTGTTTTTT	CASSEEETGELFF
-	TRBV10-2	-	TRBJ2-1	TGCGCCAGCAGTGATTGGGGGAGGTACAATGAGCAGTTCTTC	CASSDWGRYNEQFF
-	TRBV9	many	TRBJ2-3	TGTGCCAGCAGCGCCCTTTCTAACAAGGTAGATACGCAGTATTTT	CASSALSNKVDTQYF
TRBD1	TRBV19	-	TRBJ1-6	TGTGCCAGTACTGACAGGGGGCCGGATTCACCCCTCCACTTT	CASTDRGPDSPLHF
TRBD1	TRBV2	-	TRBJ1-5	TGTGCCAGCAGTGGAACAGGGGCCAATCAGCCCCAGCATTTT	CASSGTGANQPQHF
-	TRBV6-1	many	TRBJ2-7	TGTGCCAGCAGTCCCCCTCCGCAGCGGGTCTCCGTGGACGAGCAGTACTTC	CASSPPPQRVSVDEQYF
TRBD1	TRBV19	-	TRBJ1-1	TGTGCCAGTAGCCGTGGACAGGGACAAGGCCGGGCTGAAGCTTTCTTT	CASSRGQGQGRAEAFF
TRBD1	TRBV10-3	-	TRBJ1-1	TGTGCCATCAGTGAGACGAGGACAGGGTTCGTGACAGCTTTCTTT	CAISETRTGFVTAFF
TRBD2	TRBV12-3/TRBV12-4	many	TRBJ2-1	TGTGCCAGCAGCCCCACCGGGACTAGCTGGGAAAGTGAGCAGTTCTTC	CASSPTGTSWESEQFF
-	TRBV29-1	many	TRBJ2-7	TGCAGCGTTGGACTGAAACCCTACGAGCAGTACTTC	CSVGLKPYEQYF
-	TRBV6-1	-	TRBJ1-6	TGTGCCAGCAGTAGGACGACCTATAATTCACCCCTCCACTTT	CASSRTTYNSPLHF
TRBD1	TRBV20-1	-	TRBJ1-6	TGCAGTGCCGGGGACAGGGGTTTCTATGGGACAGATGATTCACCCCTCCACTTT	CSAGDRGFYGTDDSPLHF
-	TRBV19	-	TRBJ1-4	TGTGCCAGTAGTATACGTGGGTTAGGTGAAAAACTGTTTTTT	CASSIRGLGEKLFF
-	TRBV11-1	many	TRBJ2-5	TGTGCCAGCAGCTCGGCAGGGATCCAAGAGACCCAGTACTTC	CASSSAGIQETQYF
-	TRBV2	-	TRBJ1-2	TGTGCCCAGCAGCCCCAGGGGCTGCATGGCTACACCTTC	CAQQPQGLHGYTF
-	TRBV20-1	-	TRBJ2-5	TGCAGTGCCAGTAGTCCCGCGGGGGCGTCAGAAGAGACCCAGTACTTC	CSASSPAGASEETQYF
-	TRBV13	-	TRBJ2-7	TGTGCCAGCAGCCCAGCGGACGAGCAGTACTTC	CASSPADEQYF
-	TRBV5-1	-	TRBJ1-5	TGCGCCAGCAGCTTGGGTCCAAGTCTTGGGCCCCAGCATTTT	CASSLGPSLGPQHF
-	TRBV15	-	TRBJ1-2	TGTGCCACCAGCAGGATCGGGGATAGCTATGGCTACACCTTC	CATSRIGDSYGYTF
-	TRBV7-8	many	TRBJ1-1	TGTGCCAGCAGCGACCACAGGGAACTGAACACTGAAGCTTTCTTT	CASSDHRELNTEAFF
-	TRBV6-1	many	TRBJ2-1	TGTGCCAGCAGGTTCGGGGTTAGCTCCTACAATGAGCAGTTCTTC	CASRFGVSSYNEQFF
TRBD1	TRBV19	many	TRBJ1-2	TGTGCCAGTAGCCCCACAGGGGGCACATATGGCTACACCTTC	CASSPTGGTYGYTF
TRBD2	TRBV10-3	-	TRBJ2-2	TGTGCCATCAGCACCGGGACTAGCGGGGAGCTGTTTTTT	CAISTGTSGELFF
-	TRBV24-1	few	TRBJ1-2	TGTGCCACCAGTGGCCAATCGGCGCAGGGCTACACCTTC	CATSGQSAQGYTF
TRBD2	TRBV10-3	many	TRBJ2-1	TGTGCCATCAGTGAGTCGATGGCGGGGGACTACAATGAGCAGTTCTTC	CAISESMAGDYNEQFF
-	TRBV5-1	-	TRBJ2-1	TGCGCCAGCAGCGCCAGGACTGGAGACAATGAGCAGTTCTTC	CASSARTGDNEQFF
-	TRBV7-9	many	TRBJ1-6	TGTGCCAGCAGCTTCGAAGGCTCCCCTGGGAATTCACCCCTCCACTTT	CASSFEGSPGNSPLHF